Below are 14 T cell receptor beta chains sequenced from a single sample in a study of T cell therapy after organ transplantation. For these receptors, no antigen is known. Sequenced by immunoSEQ multiplex PCR; TCRdb stores in-frame clones only, minus some. Of 45,000 to 60,000 clones detected, roughly 93% appear once; the ten largest clones hold approximately 3.4%. The specimen comprised CD8+ T cells from blood, sampled before autologous CMV-specific T cell therapy. The receptors were sampled from a human patient who had received a solid organ transplant and had CMV disease.

The chain recombines TRBV15 with TRBJ1-1; no definite D call. The ends were cut back, 1 base at V and 4 bases at J, with 10 bases in the middle. The CDR3 consists of 14 residues. The germline V gene encodes CDR1 LNHNV and CDR2 YYDKDF (reference sequence). CDR3 nucleotide sequence: TGTGCCACCAGCAGAGGGATCCCGGGCACTGAAGCTTTCTTT. It yields the protein CATSRGIPGTEAFF.

The J gene is TRBJ1-4, the V gene TRBV6-5; D uncertain. The CDR3 covers 14 residues. Trimming removed 3 bases from V and 13 bases from J, with 18 bases in between. Germline V gene sequence: CDR1 MNHEY, CDR2 SVGAGI. The CDR3 DNA is TGTGCCAGCAGTTATTCCGGGAGGGCAGCGGGACTGTTTTTT. This gives the protein CASSYSGRAAGLFF.

This sequence joins TRBV19 and TRBJ2-1; the match to TRBD2 covers 11 bases. Trimming cost V 7 bases and J 12 bases; bases outside gene matches: 2. CDR1 is LNHDA, CDR2 SQIVND, per germline (reference sequence). This CDR3 region has 11 residues. DNA of the CDR3: TGTGCCAGTATGGGACTAGCGGTGCAGTTCTTC. It encodes CASMGLAVQFF.

The chain links TRBV5-4 to TRBJ2-1; D gene uncertain. Deletions cut 0 bases from V and 0 bases from J, with 13 bases between. CDR3 length: 17 amino acids. The germline CDR1 and CDR2 sequences are SGHNT and YYREEE (reference sequence). The CDR3 sequence is CASSLDGGLSSYNEQFF. DNA for the CDR3: TGTGCCAGCAGCTTGGATGGCGGCCTGAGCTCCTACAATGAGCAGTTCTTC.

The gene calls are TRBV4-1 and TRBJ2-7, with a weak D call TRBD2 (5 bases). Trimming took off 3 bases at V and 2 bases at J, with 8 bases between the two ends. Per the germline V gene, CDR1 is MGHRA and CDR2 is YSYEKL. CDR3 size: 13 residues. CDR3 bases: TGCGCCAGCAGCCACATCGGGGCCTACGAGCAGTACTTC. Amino acids: CASSHIGAYEQYF.

J is TRBJ1-4 and V is TRBV6-5; no firm D call. This CDR3 contains 15 residues. Trimming cost V 6 bases and J 3 bases, with 14 bases left between them. Per the germline V gene, CDR1 is MNHEY and CDR2 is SVGAGI. This chain's CDR3 is CASSSSGNPNEKLFF. CDR3 in DNA: TGTGCCAGCAGCTCGTCCGGGAACCCTAATGAAAAACTGTTTTTT.

The chain is built from TRBV7-2 and TRBJ2-1; D not resolved. The CDR3 loop spans 16 amino acids. Germline CDR1 reads SGHTA; CDR2 reads FQGNSA. Trimming cost V 5 bases and J 0 bases, with 14 bases left between them. DNA of the CDR3: TGTGCCAGCAGCCTGTTCGCATGGGTCTCCTACAATGAGCAGTTCTTC. Protein product: CASSLFAWVSYNEQFF.

This sequence joins TRBV5-1 and TRBJ2-1; unclear D gene. The CDR3 totals 13 residues. The germline V gene encodes CDR1 SGHRS and CDR2 YFSETQ. Trimming cost V 0 bases and J 5 bases, with 6 bases left between them. The CDR3 protein is CASSLASNNEQFF. The CDR3 bases are TGCGCCAGCAGCTTGGCCAGCAACAATGAGCAGTTCTTC.

V usage is TRBV9 and J usage is TRBJ2-1, with TRBD2 matching over 14 bases. The CDR3 runs to 19 residues. V lost 3 bases, J lost 2 bases, and 10 bases stayed unmatched. The germline V gene has CDR1 SGDLS and CDR2 YYNGEE. CDR3 sequence reads: CASSASTSGRALTYNEQFF. The CDR3 bases are TGTGCCAGCAGCGCATCGACTAGCGGGAGGGCCCTCACCTACAATGAGCAGTTCTTC.

This sequence joins TRBV9 and TRBJ2-7, with a tentative D call TRBD2 (6 bases). Germline CDR1 is SGDLS and CDR2 is YYNGEE. With 4 bases removed from V and 7 bases from J, the gap between germline ends came to 21 bases. This CDR3 has 15 residues. This CDR3 reads CASSPGGTLLWEQYF. DNA for the CDR3: TGTGCCAGCAGCCCAGGCGGGACTCTTCTGTGGGAGCAGTACTTC.

This chain joins TRBV7-9 and TRBJ1-1, with TRBD1 as a possible D gene (5 bases). Per the germline V gene, CDR1 is SEHNR and CDR2 is FQNEAQ (reference sequence). Trimming pared 4 bases from V and 1 base from J, leaving 13 bases between. The CDR3 length is 15 residues. CDR3 in amino acids: CASSSRGRTNTEAFF. The CDR3 nucleotides are TGTGCCAGCAGCTCTAGGGGACGTACGAACACTGAAGCTTTCTTT.

This rearrangement joins TRBV21-1 to TRBJ2-3. TRBV21-1 represents a pseudogene. This CDR3 region has 23 residues. The CDR3: CASSKDLENTVCTKGAITDTQYF. CDR3 nucleotide sequence: TGTGCCAGCAGCAAAGATTTGGAGAATACGGTTTGCACGAAGGGTGCAATCACAGATACGCAGTATTTT.

This chain links TRBV29-1 with TRBJ2-3; 7 bases match TRBD1. The ends lost 5 bases at V and 4 bases at J; junction bases unmatched: 3. This CDR3 is 12 amino acids long. The germline V gene has CDR1 SQVTM and CDR2 ANQGSEA. CDR3 residues: CSVRQGADTQYF. The CDR3 nucleotides are TGCAGCGTTAGGCAGGGGGCAGATACGCAGTATTTT.

The chain employs TRBV27 and TRBJ1-2; the match to TRBD1 covers 8 bases. The V segment lost 6 bases and the J segment 4 bases; nucleotides outside the gene matches: 13. Germline V CDR1 and CDR2: MNHEY, SMNVEV (reference sequence). CDR3 length equals 16 residues. The chain's CDR3 is CASRGLAGTGPYGYTF. The CDR3 DNA reads as TGTGCCAGCAGGGGGTTAGCTGGGACAGGCCCCTATGGCTACACCTTC.